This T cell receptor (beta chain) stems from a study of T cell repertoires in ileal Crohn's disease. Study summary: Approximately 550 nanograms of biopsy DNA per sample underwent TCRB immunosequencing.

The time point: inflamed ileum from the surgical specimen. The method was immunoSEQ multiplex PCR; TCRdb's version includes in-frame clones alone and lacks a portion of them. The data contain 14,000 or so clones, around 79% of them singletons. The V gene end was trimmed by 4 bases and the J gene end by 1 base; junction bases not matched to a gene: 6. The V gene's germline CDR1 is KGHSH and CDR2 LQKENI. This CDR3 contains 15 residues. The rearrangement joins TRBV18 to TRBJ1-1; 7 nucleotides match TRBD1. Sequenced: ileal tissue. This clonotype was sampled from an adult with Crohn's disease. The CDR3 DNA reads TGTGCCAGCTCACAAATGGGACAGTCGAACACTGAAGCTTTCTTT. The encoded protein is CASSQMGQSNTEAFF.